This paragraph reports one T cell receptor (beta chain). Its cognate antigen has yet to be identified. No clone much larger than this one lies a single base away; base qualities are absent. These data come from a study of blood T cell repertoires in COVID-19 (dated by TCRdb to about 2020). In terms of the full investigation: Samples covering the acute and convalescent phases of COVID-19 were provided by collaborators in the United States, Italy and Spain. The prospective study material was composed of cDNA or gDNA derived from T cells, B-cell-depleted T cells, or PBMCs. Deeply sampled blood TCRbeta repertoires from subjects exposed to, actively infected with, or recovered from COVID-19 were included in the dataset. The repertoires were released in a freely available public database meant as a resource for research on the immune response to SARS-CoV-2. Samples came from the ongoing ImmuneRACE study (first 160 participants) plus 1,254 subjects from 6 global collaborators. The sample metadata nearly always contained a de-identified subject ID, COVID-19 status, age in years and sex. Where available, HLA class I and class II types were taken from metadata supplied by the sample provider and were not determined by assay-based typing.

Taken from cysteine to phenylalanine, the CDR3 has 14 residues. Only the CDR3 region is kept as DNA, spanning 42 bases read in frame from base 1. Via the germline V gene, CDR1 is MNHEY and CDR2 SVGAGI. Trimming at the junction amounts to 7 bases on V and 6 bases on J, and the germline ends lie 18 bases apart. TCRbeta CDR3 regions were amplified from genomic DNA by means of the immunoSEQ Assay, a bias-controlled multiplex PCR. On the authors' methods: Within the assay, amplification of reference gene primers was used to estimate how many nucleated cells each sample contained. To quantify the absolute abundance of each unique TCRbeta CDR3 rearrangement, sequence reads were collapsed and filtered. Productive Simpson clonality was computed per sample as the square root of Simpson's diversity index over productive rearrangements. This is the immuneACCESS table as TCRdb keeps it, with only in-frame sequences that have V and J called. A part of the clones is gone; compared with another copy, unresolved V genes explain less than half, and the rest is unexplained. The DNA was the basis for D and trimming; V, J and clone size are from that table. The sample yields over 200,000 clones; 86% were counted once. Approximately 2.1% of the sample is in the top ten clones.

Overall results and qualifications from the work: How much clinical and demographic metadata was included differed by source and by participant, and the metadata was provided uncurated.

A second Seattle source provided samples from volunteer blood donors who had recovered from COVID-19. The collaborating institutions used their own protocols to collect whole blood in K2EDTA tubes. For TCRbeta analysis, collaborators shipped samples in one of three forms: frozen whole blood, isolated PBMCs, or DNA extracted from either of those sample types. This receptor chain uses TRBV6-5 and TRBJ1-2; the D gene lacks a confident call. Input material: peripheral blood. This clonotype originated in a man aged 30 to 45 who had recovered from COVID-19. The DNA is TGTGCCAGCAAGAGGGAAAAAGCTGGGGATGGCTACACCTTC. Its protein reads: CASKREKAGDGYTF.